This TCR beta chain was obtained from a study of beta chain features in type 1 diabetes. On the study more broadly: Cells sorted and examined across all samples totaled more than 90,000,000. Study conclusions and caveats: Moderate yet significant TCRB CDR3 shortening was seen in Type 1 diabetes patients in all four CD4+ subsets. PCR, the amplification step, might favor shorter templates, equally in patients and controls. In the patient group, naive, central memory and Treg TCRB repertoires seemed more alike than in the healthy donor group.

As to this clone: Its antigen remains unidentified.

Reverse transcribing all isolated RNA meant expressed TCRB transcripts were sequenced. Each sample of naive, central memory or regulatory T cells had, on average, about 3.6 million reads. Some clones are missing from TCRdb's copy, which holds only in-frame ones; the method was immunoSEQ multiplex PCR. The sample yields about 160,000 clones, around 7.9% seen once. The V segment lost 8 bases and the J segment 0 bases; nucleotides outside the gene matches: 8. This CDR3 has 15 residues. This sequence joins TRBV23-1 and TRBJ2-3; 7 nucleotides match TRBD1. TRBV23-1 counts as an open reading frame of uncertain function. The TCR comes from a man between 18 and 29 years old with type 1 diabetes. Sequencing used central memory CD4+ T cells from blood. CDR3 DNA sequence: TGCGCCAGCGGGCCTGACAGGGAAAGCACAGATACGCAGTATTTT. Translating gives CASGPDRESTDTQYF.